This is a list of T cell receptor beta chains from one sample in a study of immune evolution from preneoplasia to lung adenocarcinoma. TCRdb's copy holds only in-frame clones and misses some; the assay was immunoSEQ multiplex PCR. The sample has some 980 clones, around 86% seen once. What was sequenced was FFPE tissue from an adenomatous hyperplasia lung lesion. These receptors came from a person aged 60-79 years with lung adenocarcinoma. The conserved cysteine and the conserved F or W are not part of the CDR3 here.

j_call: TRBJ1-2
cdr3_length: 11
v_call: TRBV6-4
cdr3_aa: ASSDSRGLSFT

j_call: TRBJ2-3
cdr3_length: 12
v_call: TRBV6-1
cdr3_aa: ASNKRDSTDTQY

j_call: TRBJ1-1
cdr3_length: 12
v_call: TRBV30
cdr3_aa: AWSVGRRVAEAF

j_call: TRBJ1-1
cdr3_length: 13
v_call: TRBV9
cdr3_aa: ASSPLDRAFPEAF

j_call: TRBJ2-1
cdr3_length: 13
v_call: TRBV16
cdr3_aa: ASSQSGESYNEQF

j_call: TRBJ2-1
cdr3_length: 14
v_call: TRBV27
cdr3_aa: ASSPLASGEVNEQF

j_call: TRBJ1-4
cdr3_length: 12
v_call: TRBV9
cdr3_aa: ASSVRGGGEKLF

j_call: TRBJ2-2
cdr3_length: 15
v_call: TRBV7-9
cdr3_aa: ASSDPTTGSLIGELF

j_call: TRBJ2-7
cdr3_length: 9
v_call: TRBV20-1
cdr3_aa: SAPKGSEQY

j_call: TRBJ2-5
cdr3_length: 13
v_call: TRBV15
cdr3_aa: ATSRDTGVSETQY

j_call: TRBJ2-1
cdr3_length: 12
v_call: TRBV10-3
cdr3_aa: AISYRDRGNEQF

j_call: TRBJ2-1
cdr3_length: 13
v_call: TRBV11-2
cdr3_aa: ASSLEVGEWNEQF

j_call: TRBJ2-7
cdr3_length: 15
v_call: TRBV4-1
cdr3_aa: ASSQYLDSPGIYEQY

j_call: TRBJ1-1
cdr3_length: 11
v_call: TRBV7-2
cdr3_aa: ASSSGGGHEAF

j_call: TRBJ1-1
cdr3_length: 10
v_call: TRBV18
cdr3_aa: ASSQGQYEAF

j_call: TRBJ2-2
cdr3_length: 12
v_call: TRBV5-1
cdr3_aa: ASGLGSNTGELF

j_call: TRBJ2-5
cdr3_length: 11
v_call: TRBV7-3
cdr3_aa: ASSLIGGETQY

j_call: TRBJ2-1
cdr3_length: 11
v_call: TRBV28
cdr3_aa: ASSLWAGNEQF

j_call: TRBJ2-6
cdr3_length: 14
v_call: TRBV6-6
cdr3_aa: ASSYTTGSGANVLT

j_call: TRBJ2-3
cdr3_length: 12
v_call: TRBV29-1
cdr3_aa: SVALGTGADTQY

j_call: TRBJ1-6
cdr3_length: 14
v_call: TRBV7-8
cdr3_aa: ASSIYSGDRNSPLH

j_call: TRBJ1-4
cdr3_length: 12
v_call: TRBV28
cdr3_aa: ASRSHILGEKLF

j_call: TRBJ1-1
cdr3_length: 9
v_call: TRBV20-1
cdr3_aa: SARATTEAF

j_call: TRBJ1-2
cdr3_length: 12
v_call: TRBV5-1
cdr3_aa: ASSGRGPIDGYT

j_call: TRBJ1-2
cdr3_length: 13
v_call: TRBV21-1
cdr3_aa: ASSKYWTGRGGYT

j_call: TRBJ1-4
cdr3_length: 13
v_call: TRBV15
cdr3_aa: ATSLLQGANEKLF

j_call: TRBJ1-4
cdr3_length: 12
v_call: TRBV18
cdr3_aa: ASSLRGTHEKLF

j_call: TRBJ2-3
cdr3_length: 12
v_call: TRBV28
cdr3_aa: ASRIRTGPDTQY

j_call: TRBJ1-5
cdr3_length: 14
v_call: TRBV5-6
cdr3_aa: ASSLWGWRGNQPQH

j_call: TRBJ2-5
cdr3_length: 11
v_call: TRBV5-1
cdr3_aa: ASSQSPGLEQY

j_call: TRBJ1-1
cdr3_length: 10
v_call: TRBV27
cdr3_aa: ASRRGVTEAF

j_call: TRBJ2-5
cdr3_length: 15
v_call: TRBV7-9
cdr3_aa: ASTLGSDAAETETQY

j_call: TRBJ1-1
cdr3_length: 13
v_call: TRBV30
cdr3_aa: AWSQGQGMNTEAF

j_call: TRBJ2-1
cdr3_length: 15
v_call: TRBV4-3
cdr3_aa: ASSLYPTGGRGNEQF

j_call: TRBJ2-2
cdr3_length: 14
v_call: TRBV5-5
cdr3_aa: ASSAGIASNTGELF

j_call: TRBJ2-2
cdr3_length: 10
v_call: TRBV29-1
cdr3_aa: SVRTGDRELF

j_call: TRBJ2-6
cdr3_length: 16
v_call: TRBV4-2
cdr3_aa: ASSRSTRLQSRANVLT

j_call: TRBJ1-5
cdr3_length: 11
v_call: TRBV6-4
cdr3_aa: ASSREPNQPQH

j_call: TRBJ1-2
cdr3_length: 11
v_call: TRBV29-1
cdr3_aa: SVEKGGLYGYT

j_call: TRBJ1-2
cdr3_length: 16
v_call: TRBV2
cdr3_aa: ASTHYSGTGALNYGYT

j_call: TRBJ2-1
cdr3_length: 9
v_call: TRBV19
cdr3_aa: ASSSHNEQF

j_call: TRBJ1-1
cdr3_length: 11
v_call: TRBV9
cdr3_aa: ASSATGNTEAF

j_call: TRBJ2-1
cdr3_length: 11
v_call: TRBV27
cdr3_aa: ASSPRRANEQF

j_call: TRBJ1-1
cdr3_length: 14
v_call: TRBV4-1
cdr3_aa: ASSPPLTAANTEAF

j_call: TRBJ1-2
cdr3_length: 13
v_call: TRBV19
cdr3_aa: ASSSAGQGIYGYT

j_call: TRBJ2-7
cdr3_length: 11
v_call: TRBV11-2
cdr3_aa: ASSSGTSFEQY

j_call: TRBJ2-7
cdr3_length: 11
v_call: TRBV5-1
cdr3_aa: ASSVPGRDEQY

j_call: TRBJ2-1
cdr3_length: 13
v_call: TRBV27
cdr3_aa: ASGAGGPIPNEQF

j_call: TRBJ2-1
cdr3_length: 13
v_call: TRBV5-1
cdr3_aa: ASRRSESSYNEQF

j_call: TRBJ2-1
cdr3_length: 10
v_call: TRBV29-1
cdr3_aa: SVEGGRLQEF